The text below deals with one TCR beta chain. Its matching antigen is unknown. This sample is drawn from a study of OX40 agonist ivuxolimab in advanced cancers. Overall study context: A history of anti-PD-1, anti-PD-L1 or anti-CTLA-4 therapy was acceptable, and over 35% had some. Partial responses were recorded for three patients, including one with hepatocellular carcinoma and two with cutaneous melanoma. General study points: CD8+ T cells showed, on average, more clonal expansion than CD4+ cells. At 0.1 to 3.0 mg/kg, clonal expansion of CD4+ and CD8+ blood T cells had occurred by week 6.

CDR1 SGHRS and CDR2 YFSETQ come from the germline V gene. The CDR3 is 15 amino acids. V was pared by 0 bases and J by 3 bases, with 11 bases between. Profiled with immunoSEQ multiplex PCR; TCRdb holds only in-frame clones, not every one. The repertoire has over 25,000 clones, about 74% of them found once; the top ten carry 9.5% to 15%. The source is an adult with an advanced solid tumor such as melanoma, head and neck, liver or kidney cancer. The chain uses TRBV5-1 and TRBJ2-3, with D perhaps matching TRBD1 (5 bases). The sequenced sample was CD4+ or CD8+ T cells sorted from blood, obtained in a trial of the OX40 agonist ivuxolimab. The CDR3 region is CASSLVKGLTDTQYF. In DNA, the CDR3 is TGCGCCAGCAGCTTGGTTAAGGGGCTGACAGATACGCAGTATTTT.